One sample yielded the 8 T cell receptor beta chains listed below, sequenced in a study of blood T cell repertoires in COVID-19. Measured with immunoSEQ multiplex PCR; TCRdb has only the in-frame clones, and not every one. Counted here are fewer than 350,000 clones, approximately 81% occurring once; the ten biggest clones make up 2.5% to 3%. The source material was peripheral blood. The receptors were gathered from an older woman with active or convalescent COVID-19.

The CDR3 region is CAWGRGGTDTQYF. Written as DNA, the CDR3 is TGTGCCTGGGGCCGGGGTGGCACAGATACGCAGTATTTT. The rearrangement links TRBV30 to TRBJ2-3; D may be TRBD2 (5 bases). Germline loops: CDR1 GTSNPN, CDR2 SVGIG (reference sequence). The CDR3 consists of 13 residues. Trimming removed 5 bases at V and 1 base at J, with 10 bases between.

This clone came up once. The genes are TRBV15 and TRBJ2-5, with TRBD2 as a possible D gene (6 bases). CDR3 length: 14 amino acids. Trimming took 2 bases from V and 0 from J, leaving 7 bases between them. Germline CDR1 is LNHNV and CDR2 is YYDKDF (reference sequence). Here the CDR3 reads CATSRRGDQETQYF. In DNA, the CDR3 is TGTGCCACCAGCAGACGCGGGGACCAAGAGACCCAGTACTTC.

The chain combines TRBV7-9 with TRBJ2-2, with 9 bases aligning to TRBD2. V lost 3 bases, J lost 3 bases, and 5 bases stayed unmatched. This CDR3 contains 16 residues. Per germline, CDR1 SEHNR and CDR2 FQNEAQ (reference sequence). The CDR3 region is CASSFTLAGYTGELFF. The CDR3 DNA is TGTGCCAGCAGCTTCACCCTAGCGGGGTACACCGGGGAGCTGTTTTTT.

This chain uses TRBV6-5 with TRBJ1-1; D perhaps matches TRBD1 (6 bases). This CDR3 is 14 amino acids long. V lost 6 bases and J lost 0, with 11 bases in between. In germline, CDR1 is MNHEY, CDR2 SVGAGI. CDR3 protein: CASRRDNMNTEAFF. The CDR3 DNA sequence: TGTGCCAGCAGAAGGGACAACATGAACACTGAAGCTTTCTTT.

The V gene is TRBV7-9, the J gene TRBJ2-3; 8 nucleotides line up with TRBD2. V lost 2 bases and J lost 2; bases outside the gene matches: 15. The CDR3 sequence is 19 residues long. Germline CDR1 is SEHNR and CDR2 is FQNEAQ (reference sequence). As DNA, the CDR3 is TGTGCCAGCAGCTTACCCTTCGGTCGAGCGGGGGATAACACAGATACGCAGTATTTT. Translation: CASSLPFGRAGDNTDTQYF.

This rearrangement joins TRBV18 to TRBJ1-5; D is possibly TRBD1 (5 bases). The germline V gene has CDR1 KGHSH and CDR2 LQKENI. The V end lost 2 bases, the J end lost 4 bases, and 9 bases lay between the germline ends. The CDR3 spans 14 residues. The CDR3 sequence: CASSPGGKNQPQHF. The CDR3 region has the DNA TGTGCCAGCTCACCAGGGGGGAAGAATCAGCCCCAGCATTTT.

The chain uses TRBV30 and TRBJ1-2; 7 bases agree with TRBD1. The V gene's germline CDR1 is GTSNPN and CDR2 SVGIG (reference sequence). The trim removed 2 bases at V and 2 bases at J, leaving 5 bases unmatched. The CDR3 sequence is 14 residues long. CDR3 protein: CAWSKRGHNYGYTF. CDR3 in DNA: TGTGCCTGGAGTAAAAGGGGGCACAACTATGGCTACACCTTC.

This chain connects TRBV14 to TRBJ1-2; D remains ambiguous. This CDR3 is 14 amino acids long. The germline V gene encodes CDR1 SGHDN and CDR2 FVKESK. Trimming left V 1 base short and J 8 bases short, with 14 bases between. CDR3 bases: TGTGCCAGCAGCCAAGGGTCCGGTCTCTTCGGCTACACCTTC. This encodes CASSQGSGLFGYTF.